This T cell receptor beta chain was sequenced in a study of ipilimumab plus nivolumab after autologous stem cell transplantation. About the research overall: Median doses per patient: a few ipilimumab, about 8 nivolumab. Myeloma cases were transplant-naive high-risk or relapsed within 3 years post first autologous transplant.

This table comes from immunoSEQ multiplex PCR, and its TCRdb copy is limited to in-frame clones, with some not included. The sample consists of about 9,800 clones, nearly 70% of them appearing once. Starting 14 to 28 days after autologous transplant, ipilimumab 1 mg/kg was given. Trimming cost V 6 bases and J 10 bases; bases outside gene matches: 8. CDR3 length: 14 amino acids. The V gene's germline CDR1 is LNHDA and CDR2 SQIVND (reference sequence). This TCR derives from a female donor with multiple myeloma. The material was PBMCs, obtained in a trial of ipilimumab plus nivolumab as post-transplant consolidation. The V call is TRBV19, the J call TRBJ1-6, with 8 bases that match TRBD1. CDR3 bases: TGTGCCAGTAGCAAGGGACAGGAGGTATCACCCCTCCACTTT. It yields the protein CASSKGQEVSPLHF.